The clone carrying this T cell receptor beta chain was seen repeatedly, ten times or more. The antigen is not known. The CDR3 runs 14 residues. CDR1 is SGHAT, CDR2 FQNNGV, per germline. The V and J ends lost 7 bases and 10 bases respectively, with 19 bases between them. The entry originates in a study of regulatory T cells in long-lasting Graves disease. Study results and limitations: It was in persistent disease that TRBV28, TRBJ1-2 and TRBJ2-5 were favored.

CDR3-region Arm-PCR and iRepertoire HTBI primers produced the TCR beta libraries. In TCRdb, the multiplex PCR reads were re-called with MiXCR into one record per CDR3 protein. The sample carries 410,000 or so distinct CDR3 sequences, more than 13% recorded once. The time point denotes: newly diagnosed GD, antithyroid drugs for less than 3 months. Following extraction of RNA from PBMCs, that RNA was used to make the TCR library. The same sample was also used in a study of T cells in Graves' hyperthyroidism and ophthalmopathy. That investigation notes: Exclusion of patients followed from uncontrolled infection, other autoimmune disease, pregnancy or lactation.

The receptor was isolated from a woman under 40 with Graves disease. The input for sequencing was peripheral blood mononuclear cells (PBMCs), taken at new diagnosis, from a patient treated with antithyroid drugs. The chain carries TRBV11-2 and TRBJ1-4; D might be TRBD1 (6 bases). CDR3 coding DNA: TGTGCCAGCACGTCTACGGGGGGCAGGGGAAAACTGTTTTTT. Amino acids: CASTSTGGRGKLFF.